A selection of T cell receptor beta chains follows, all from one sample in a study of CD8 T cells in Susac syndrome. In TCRdb, the immunoSEQ multiplex PCR reads were re-called with MiXCR into one record per CDR3 protein. Of about 52,000 distinct CDR3 sequences listed, around 93% were seen once; the top ten hold less than 0.55%. The sample taken for sequencing was CD8+ T cells from PBMCs. These receptors all come from a human donor with multiple sclerosis. Each CDR3 is given with its conserved first and last residue. Fields, in order: J gene, clone size, V gene, D gene, CDR3 length, CDR3 DNA, CDR3 protein. D genes are given only for firm matches. Part of the rows lack a size; the others show once, few, many or a class for expanded clones.

J gene: TRBJ1-1
clone size: -
V gene: TRBV5-1
D gene: -
CDR3 length: 12
CDR3 DNA: TGCGCCAGCAGCTTGATAGCCGGGGAAGCTTTCTTT
CDR3 protein: CASSLIAGEAFF

J gene: TRBJ2-7
clone size: -
V gene: TRBV27
D gene: TRBD1
CDR3 length: 16
CDR3 DNA: TGTGCCAGCAGTTTACTATTGGGACAGGGACCCTACGAGCAGTACTTC
CDR3 protein: CASSLLLGQGPYEQYF

J gene: TRBJ2-3
clone size: -
V gene: TRBV27
D gene: TRBD1
CDR3 length: 15
CDR3 DNA: TGTGCCAGCAGTTTGACAGGGACCCACACAGATACGCAGTATTTT
CDR3 protein: CASSLTGTHTDTQYF

J gene: TRBJ1-1
clone size: -
V gene: TRBV7-9
D gene: TRBD1
CDR3 length: 16
CDR3 DNA: TGTGCCAGCAGCTTTACTTGGGACAGGGCGAACACTGAAGCTTTCTTT
CDR3 protein: CASSFTWDRANTEAFF

J gene: TRBJ1-5
clone size: -
V gene: TRBV2
D gene: -
CDR3 length: 15
CDR3 DNA: TGTGCCAGCAGTCTTGGACGGGCCGGGGATCAGCCCCAGCATTTT
CDR3 protein: CASSLGRAGDQPQHF

J gene: TRBJ2-3
clone size: -
V gene: TRBV7-3
D gene: TRBD2
CDR3 length: 15
CDR3 DNA: TGTGCCAGCAGTCTAGCGGGTCGCGACACAGATACGCAGTATTTT
CDR3 protein: CASSLAGRDTDTQYF

J gene: TRBJ2-1
clone size: once
V gene: TRBV6-5
D gene: -
CDR3 length: 17
CDR3 DNA: TGTGCCAGCAGTGACTCTTGGTTGGGGAGCTCCTACAATGAGCAGTTCTTC
CDR3 protein: CASSDSWLGSSYNEQFF

J gene: TRBJ1-1
clone size: -
V gene: TRBV7-9
D gene: TRBD1
CDR3 length: 13
CDR3 DNA: TGTGCCAGCAGCAAAGGGACAGGCACTGAAGCTTTCTTT
CDR3 protein: CASSKGTGTEAFF

J gene: TRBJ2-7
clone size: -
V gene: TRBV12-3/TRBV12-4
D gene: -
CDR3 length: 12
CDR3 DNA: TGTGCCAGCAGTCCCCCATCCTACGAGCAGTACTTC
CDR3 protein: CASSPPSYEQYF

J gene: TRBJ2-7
clone size: -
V gene: TRBV4-3
D gene: TRBD2
CDR3 length: 16
CDR3 DNA: TGCGCCAGCAGCCAAGACGGACTAGCGGGGGCCTACGAGCAGTACTTC
CDR3 protein: CASSQDGLAGAYEQYF

J gene: TRBJ2-1
clone size: -
V gene: TRBV5-1
D gene: TRBD1
CDR3 length: 15
CDR3 DNA: TGCGCCAGCAGCTTTGACAGGGGGACCTACAATGAGCAGTTCTTC
CDR3 protein: CASSFDRGTYNEQFF

J gene: TRBJ2-3
clone size: -
V gene: TRBV7-8
D gene: TRBD2
CDR3 length: 15
CDR3 DNA: TGTGCCAGCAGCCCACTTGCGGGGGGTCAATATACGCAGTATTTT
CDR3 protein: CASSPLAGGQYTQYF

J gene: TRBJ1-4
clone size: -
V gene: TRBV5-6
D gene: TRBD1
CDR3 length: 17
CDR3 DNA: TGTGCCAGCAGCCGGACAGGGATTGGCGCGACTAATGAAAAACTGTTTTTT
CDR3 protein: CASSRTGIGATNEKLFF

J gene: TRBJ1-1
clone size: -
V gene: TRBV6-6
D gene: -
CDR3 length: 12
CDR3 DNA: TGTGCCAGCAGTTACTCCGGGTCTGAAGCTTTCTTT
CDR3 protein: CASSYSGSEAFF

J gene: TRBJ2-7
clone size: once
V gene: TRBV3-1
D gene: -
CDR3 length: 13
CDR3 DNA: TGTGCCACCGGACCCCCGAGCTCCTACGAGCAGTACTTC
CDR3 protein: CATGPPSSYEQYF

J gene: TRBJ2-1
clone size: -
V gene: TRBV15
D gene: -
CDR3 length: 16
CDR3 DNA: TGTGCCACCAGCAGAGAGGGGCAGGGCTTCTACAATGAGCAGTTCTTC
CDR3 protein: CATSREGQGFYNEQFF

J gene: TRBJ1-2
clone size: -
V gene: TRBV4-2
D gene: -
CDR3 length: 14
CDR3 DNA: TGTGCCAGCAGCCAAGCGGGTTCATCAGCCGGCTACACCTTC
CDR3 protein: CASSQAGSSAGYTF

J gene: TRBJ1-5
clone size: -
V gene: TRBV7-2
D gene: -
CDR3 length: 16
CDR3 DNA: TGTGCCAGCAGCTTAGATGTTCGGTCAATTTTGCAGCCCCAGCATTTT
CDR3 protein: CASSLDVRSILQPQHF

J gene: TRBJ2-4
clone size: -
V gene: TRBV20-1
D gene: -
CDR3 length: 14
CDR3 DNA: TGCAGTGCTAGAAGGCAGGGGGGCCAAAACATTCAGTACTTC
CDR3 protein: CSARRQGGQNIQYF

J gene: TRBJ1-1
clone size: -
V gene: TRBV28
D gene: -
CDR3 length: 14
CDR3 DNA: TGTGCCAGCAGTTTAAGGTCAGCTTTGACTGAAGCTTTCTTT
CDR3 protein: CASSLRSALTEAFF

J gene: TRBJ2-3
clone size: -
V gene: TRBV5-1
D gene: -
CDR3 length: 14
CDR3 DNA: TGCGCCAGCAGCTTGGAGGAAAGCACAGATACGCAGTATTTT
CDR3 protein: CASSLEESTDTQYF

J gene: TRBJ2-1
clone size: -
V gene: TRBV6-6
D gene: -
CDR3 length: 16
CDR3 DNA: TGTGCCAGCAGCCCCCTGGCAGGGACGTCCTACAATGAGCAGTTCTTC
CDR3 protein: CASSPLAGTSYNEQFF